This TCR beta chain was sequenced in a study of cytomegalovirus exposure and HLA in healthy donors. Study outcomes and limitations: Follow-up analysis later connected one missense variant in DCLRE1C with trimming of TCR beta V- and J-genes. Reported results showed that the classifier diagnosed cytomegalovirus status with high specificity and sensitivity.

With regard to this clone: What it binds is unknown.

The PCR made use of 60 Vbeta and 13 Jbeta primers. Assay: immunoSEQ multiplex PCR; the TCRdb copy retains only in-frame clones and omits some. The data hold 150,000 or so clones, with roughly 82% observed a single time. Unmatched junction bases numbered 6, after V lost 0 bases and J lost 1 base. Germline V gene data show CDR1 as SGDLS and CDR2 as YYNGEE. The CDR3 extends over 16 amino acids. The rearrangement links TRBV9 to TRBJ2-5; TRBD2 matches at 7 bases. This clonotype originated in a woman aged 25-40 years in good health and CMV-seronegative. The sequenced material came from PBMCs. The CDR3 bases are TGTGCCAGCAGCGTAGAAGGCGGGAGTGGCCAAGAGACCCAGTACTTC. Protein: CASSVEGGSGQETQYF. Variable domain in full (rest from reference TRBV9 and TRBJ2-5): DSGVTQTPKHLITATGQRVTLRCSPRSGDLSVYWYQQSLDQGLQFLIQYYNGEERAKGNILERFSAQQFPDLHSELNLSSLELGDSALYFCASSVEGGSGQETQYFGPGTRLLVL.